This T cell receptor (beta chain) was sequenced for a study of siplizumab effects on memory and regulatory T cells. Study-level findings and limits: It seemed that naive T cells were more diverse than memory cells and were major contributors to the alloresponse.

In the case of this clone: Its antigen is not identified.

The V gene's germline CDR1 is SGDLS and CDR2 YYNGEE. Between the trimmed V and J ends, which lost 2 bases and 2 bases, there was a span of 12 bases. This CDR3 has 15 amino acids. Per sample, 10^5 or so TCR templates underwent assay. Only in-frame clones appear in the TCRdb table, and some are missing; sequencing was by immunoSEQ multiplex PCR. Of approximately 75,000 clones listed, approximately 93% are singletons. The receptor was isolated from a human donor in good health. The sample consisted of CD8+ T cells sorted from blood. This rearrangement joins TRBV9 to TRBJ2-3, with D possibly being TRBD2 (7 bases). The CDR3 coding sequence is TGTGCCAGCAGCGTGGGGGGGGCCGTCACAGATACGCAGTATTTT. It translates to CASSVGGAVTDTQYF. Full variable domain (missing parts from reference TRBV9 and TRBJ2-3): DSGVTQTPKHLITATGQRVTLRCSPRSGDLSVYWYQQSLDQGLQFLIQYYNGEERAKGNILERFSAQQFPDLHSELNLSSLELGDSALYFCASSVGGAVTDTQYFGPGTRLTVL.